Reported below is one T cell receptor beta chain. Its antigen is undetermined. This sample stems from a study of CD8+CD57+ T cells in acquired aplastic anemia. Study in general: Sorted CD4+ and CD8+ cells yielded around 3 ug of DNA on average. General study results and limits: CD8+ Simpson's diversity showed no significant patient-control difference. Shared by patients and controls, 25 to 35 CD8+ CDR3s were abundant in patients.

According to the study, genomic DNA was the template for TCR beta VDJ and CDR3 profiling. TCRdb itself ran the reads through MiXCR, one entry per CDR3 protein. The sample lists around 200,000 distinct CDR3 sequences, approximately 51% occurring once. The CDR3 covers 15 residues. J gave up 7 bases and V 8 bases, and 17 bases lay outside the gene matches. Germline CDR1 and CDR2: SQVTM and ANQGSEA. Only patients with CD8+CD57+ cell expansion on flow cytometry were chosen for sequencing. Diagnosis of severe acquired aplastic anemia applied to all patients. The chain joins TRBV29-1 to TRBJ2-1, with 7 bases that match TRBD2. The source of this sequence is a human donor with aplastic anemia. Sequencing was performed on sorted CD4+, CD8+, or CD8+CD57+ T cells (not recorded which) from PBMCs. CDR3 bases: TGCAGCTCCGGGGGGTGGGAAGTAGGTGGAAATGAGCAGTTCTTC. This translates into CSSGGWEVGGNEQFF.